The 18 T cell receptor beta chains below come from one sample, sequenced in a study of CXCR3-negative and CXCR3-positive naive CD8 T cells. Overall study results and limits: CXCR3-positive naive cells had more hydrophobic TRB CDR3s than CXCR3-negative naive cells.

Through 5' RACE with UMI labels, the TRB cDNA libraries were prepared. TCRdb re-called the 5' RACE reads; one entry per CDR3 protein, DNA not given. The sample data list 130,000 to 150,000 distinct CDR3 sequences. These receptors are not linked to any known antigen. Sequenced material: naive CXCR3+ CD8+ T cells from blood. The subset: CD45RO-CCR7+CD27+CD95- naive CD8+ T cells expressing CXCR3 (TNR3+). These receptors all come from a human donor in good health. Some clones in this sample may be carry-over from other donors' samples.

The chain combines TRBV29-1 with TRBJ2-1. Per germline, CDR1 SQVTM and CDR2 ANQGSEA. The CDR3 is 11 amino acids. The CDR3 loop is CSVRYRNEEFF.

The chain joins TRBV11-1 to TRBJ2-1; TCRdb's assignment of TRBD1 cannot be checked, as there is no DNA. Germline V gene data show CDR1 as SGHAT and CDR2 as FQDESV (reference sequence). The CDR3 is 16 residues long. This CDR3 is CASSLLGTGGYNEQFF.

The chain couples TRBV19 to TRBJ1-5. The CDR3 consists of 13 residues. Germline V gene data show CDR1 as LNHDA and CDR2 as SQIVND (reference sequence). The CDR3 reads CASTNQGNQPQHF.

The rearrangement uses TRBV5-1 and TRBJ2-7; TCRdb designates TRBD1, a call that cannot be tested without DNA. The CDR3 is made up of 15 amino acids. Germline lookup yields CDR1 SGHRS and CDR2 YFSETQ. CDR3 sequence reads: CASSLAWDSSYEQYF.

The J gene is TRBJ2-3, the V gene TRBV29-1; no DNA is available, so the TRBD2 call from TCRdb remains unchecked. The CDR3 covers 15 residues. The V gene's germline CDR1 is SQVTM and CDR2 ANQGSEA. CDR3: CSVEVAGDNTDTQYF.

The chain is built from TRBV20-1 and TRBJ1-1; TCRdb's assignment of TRBD1 cannot be checked, as there is no DNA. Germline CDR1 reads DFQATT; CDR2 reads SNEGSKA (reference sequence). CDR3 size: 14 residues. The CDR3 region is CSARPLGGGTEAFF.

The chain's CDR3 is CASSGGKGYTEAFF. The chain is built from TRBV10-2 and TRBJ1-1; TCRdb returns TRBD1, unconfirmable since there is no DNA. This CDR3 is built from 14 residues. Germline assignment: CDR1 WSHSY and CDR2 SAAADI.

The chain combines TRBV9 with TRBJ2-1; there is no DNA to check the TCRdb D call of TRBD1. CDR1 and CDR2 (germline): SGDLS, YYNGEE. The CDR3 has 14 residues. CDR3 amino acids: CASSVGGRTVEQFF.

The gene calls are TRBV13 and TRBJ1-2; without DNA, the TCRdb call of TRBD1 cannot be checked. Germline CDR1 reads PRHDT; CDR2 reads FYEKMQ (reference sequence). CDR3 length: 14 residues. The CDR3 region is CASSLGQGEDGYTF. The full variable domain, in which reference TRBV13 and TRBJ1-2 provide the parts outside the CDR3, is AAGVIQSPRHLIKEKRETATLKCYPIPRHDTVYWYQQGPGQDPQFLISFYEKMQSDKGSIPDRFSAQQFSDYHSELNMSSLELGDSALYFCASSLGQGEDGYTFGSGTRLTVV.

This chain joins TRBV6-6 and TRBJ2-5; TCRdb proposes TRBD1, but this gene call is untestable without DNA. The CDR3 is 15 residues long. The V gene's germline CDR1 is MNHNY and CDR2 SVGAGI (reference sequence). Here the CDR3 reads CASSYLDRYQETQYF.

The chain couples TRBV29-1 to TRBJ2-7; TCRdb's D gene call, TRBD2, goes unchecked for lack of DNA. CDR3 length equals 16 residues. Per the germline V gene, CDR1 is SQVTM and CDR2 is ANQGSEA. Here the CDR3 reads CSVELSAVLVSYEQYF.

The V call is TRBV6-5, the J call TRBJ2-3. In germline, CDR1 is MNHEY, CDR2 SVGAGI. CDR3 length: 11 amino acids. The CDR3 region is CASSYLEDLYF.

This chain links TRBV12-3 or TRBV12-4 with TRBJ2-5; TCRdb selects TRBD1, and the lack of DNA leaves this call unchecked. This CDR3 has 13 amino acids. CDR3 sequence: CASTERGGETQYF.

V is TRBV24-1 and J is TRBJ2-5; the D call of TRBD1 rests on TCRdb alone, since no DNA is present to check it. From germline, CDR1 is KGHDR and CDR2 SFDVKD. The CDR3 runs 14 residues. The CDR3 reads CATSDLGQEETQYF.

The CDR3 spells CASSYEGTSGGTQYF. The chain joins TRBV6-5 to TRBJ2-3; TCRdb lists TRBD1, though no DNA is available to test this call. CDR3 length equals 15 residues. Germline V gene lookup returns CDR1 MNHEY and CDR2 SVGAGI.

V gene TRBV6-2 or TRBV6-3 combines with J gene TRBJ2-2. Per germline, CDR1 MNHEY and CDR2 SVGEGT. The CDR3 length is 13 residues. The chain's CDR3 is CASSYFKAGELFF.

The rearrangement uses TRBV7-9 and TRBJ2-7; TCRdb lists TRBD2, though no DNA is available to test this call. CDR1 is SEHNR, CDR2 FQNEAQ, per germline (reference sequence). This CDR3 has 16 amino acids. The CDR3 loop reads CASSSYSGLALGEQYF.

The CDR3 is CASSSEPGNSYEQYF. The V and J genes are TRBV7-8 and TRBJ2-7; the D call of TRBD1 rests on TCRdb alone, since no DNA is present to check it. Per germline, CDR1 SGHVS and CDR2 FQNEAQ. The CDR3 has 15 amino acids.